The 23 T cell receptor beta chains in this list originate from one sample, sequenced in a study of T cell changes during pregnancy in multiple sclerosis. The protocol was immunoSEQ multiplex PCR, while the TCRdb copy is restricted to in-frame clones and leaves out a portion. Altogether around 48,000 clones are present, approximately 92% being singletons, with the ten largest covering around 0.91%. Material: CD4+ T cells from peripheral blood mononuclear cells, obtained in the second trimester of pregnancy. These receptors were collected from a female donor in good health, enrolled as a control in a pregnancy study.

This chain uses TRBV5-1 with TRBJ2-5; 7 bases align to TRBD2. The germline V gene has CDR1 SGHRS and CDR2 YFSETQ. The ends lost 3 bases at V and 1 base at J; junction bases unmatched: 6. The CDR3 consists of 15 residues. CDR3 nucleotides: TGCGCCAGCAGCTCCTCCGGGACTACCCAAGAGACCCAGTACTTC. Its translation is CASSSSGTTQETQYF.

The CDR3 loop reads CASSSGYEQYF. In DNA, the CDR3 is TGTGCCAGCTCCTCGGGCTACGAGCAGTACTTC. V and J are TRBV18 and TRBJ2-7; D ambiguous. The CDR3 runs 11 residues. The germline V gene has CDR1 KGHSH and CDR2 LQKENI. Trimming took off 6 bases at V and 3 bases at J, with 6 bases between the two ends.

The chain couples TRBV11-2 to TRBJ1-1, with 8 bases identical to TRBD1. The V gene end was trimmed by 1 base and the J gene end by 2 bases; junction bases not matched to a gene: 0. The germline CDR1 and CDR2 sequences are SGHAT and FQNNGV. This CDR3 contains 14 residues. The CDR3 sequence: CASSLAGGNTEAFF. CDR3 DNA sequence: TGTGCCAGCAGCTTAGCAGGGGGCAACACTGAAGCTTTCTTT.

The V call is TRBV7-3, the J call TRBJ2-3; 7 bases align to TRBD1. J gave up 2 bases and V 5 bases, and 4 bases lay outside the gene matches. Germline assignment: CDR1 SGHTA and CDR2 FQGTGA. The CDR3 spans 14 residues. The CDR3 loop reads CASSADRHTDTQYF. The CDR3 DNA reads as TGTGCCAGCAGCGCGGACAGGCACACAGATACGCAGTATTTT.

The chain couples TRBV6-5 to TRBJ1-4; 8 nucleotides align to TRBD1. CDR3 size: 15 residues. V shed 4 bases, J shed 5 bases, and the junction held 6 bases outside the gene matches. Germline CDR1 is MNHEY and CDR2 is SVGAGI. The DNA of the CDR3 is TGTGCCAGCAGTTCCTTGGACAGGGCGAATGAAAAACTGTTTTTT. It encodes CASSSLDRANEKLFF.

Comments on this clone: Germline is not matched at one junction end, which may reflect a read error. The rearrangement uses TRBV2 and TRBJ2-5; a weak D match, TRBD2 (5 bases). CDR1 is SNHLY and CDR2 is FYNNEI in the germline V gene. This CDR3 is 11 amino acids long. CDR3 coding DNA: TGTGCCAGCAGTGAGGGCGGACTCGGGGACTTC. Protein: CASSEGGLGDF.

This clone has a single count. This sequence joins TRBV4-2 and TRBJ2-7, with 8 nucleotides matching TRBD1. CDR3 length: 15 residues. Per the germline V gene, CDR1 is LGHNA and CDR2 is YNFKEQ. The junction had 6 bases not matched to a gene; V was cut back by 1 base and J by 4 bases. CDR3 bases: TGTGCCAGCAGCCAAGGACAGGGGACTGGTTACGAGCAGTACTTC. Its protein is CASSQGQGTGYEQYF.

The chain combines TRBV30 with TRBJ2-2; TRBD2 agrees at 7 bases. Germline-derived CDR1 and CDR2 are GTSNPN and SVGIG (reference sequence). CDR3 size: 14 residues. The V segment lost 4 bases and the J segment 6 bases; nucleotides outside the gene matches: 8. Written as DNA, the CDR3 is TGTGCCTGGATGAGCGGGGCACGGGCCGGGGAGCTGTTTTTT. Protein sequence: CAWMSGARAGELFF.

This chain links TRBV2 with TRBJ1-6, with D hard to call. The CDR3 loop spans 13 amino acids. The germline CDR1 and CDR2 sequences are SNHLY and FYNNEI. The V and J ends lost 8 bases and 9 bases respectively, with 14 bases between them. The CDR3, as DNA: TGTGCCAGCGAGGTCAATCTTGGTTCACCCCTCCACTTT. Its protein is CASEVNLGSPLHF.

The rearrangement joins TRBV2 to TRBJ2-5; maybe TRBD2 (6 bases). CDR3 length: 13 amino acids. Germline CDR1 SNHLY, CDR2 FYNNEI. The V end lost 6 bases, the J end lost 4 bases, and 12 bases lay between the germline ends. The CDR3 spells CASSAGLIETQYF. In DNA, the CDR3 is TGTGCCAGCAGCGCGGGACTTATAGAGACCCAGTACTTC.

The V and J genes are TRBV6-1 and TRBJ2-5, with D tentatively TRBD1 (6 bases). The CDR3 runs 13 residues. Germline V gives CDR1 MNHNS, CDR2 SASEGT. V was shortened by 10 bases and J by 5 bases, with 17 bases between the two germline ends. Here the CDR3 reads CATLMTGFETQYF. As DNA, the CDR3 is TGTGCCACATTGATGACAGGCTTCGAGACCCAGTACTTC.

This chain connects TRBV6-4 to TRBJ2-1, with 7 bases matching TRBD2. J gave up 12 bases and V 0 bases, and 8 bases lay outside the gene matches. This CDR3 region has 14 residues. The germline V gene has CDR1 MRHNA and CDR2 SNTAGT. CDR3 sequence reads: CASSDSWEGSVQFF. CDR3 nucleotides: TGTGCCAGCAGTGACTCGTGGGAGGGCAGTGTGCAGTTCTTC.

This sequence joins TRBV10-2 and TRBJ2-1; 7 nucleotides line up with TRBD2. The CDR3 contains 14 residues. CDR1 and CDR2 (germline): WSHSY, SAAADI. Germline trimming cut 2 bases from V and 5 bases from J; bases unmatched to any gene: 3. CDR3 coding DNA: TGCGCCAGCAGTGAGCCGGGACTAAACAATGAGCAGTTCTTC. This codes for CASSEPGLNNEQFF.

The rearrangement uses TRBV21-1 and TRBJ1-1. TRBV21-1 is shown as a pseudogene. This CDR3 contains 16 residues. The CDR3 DNA reads TGTGCCAGCAGCAAAGCGCGAGAGGAGGGGAGCCCTGAAGCTTTCTTT. Translated, it gives CASSKAREEGSPEAFF.

The V and J genes are TRBV19 and TRBJ1-2; 8 bases map to TRBD1. The V segment lost 11 bases and the J segment 0 bases; nucleotides outside the gene matches: 5. Per the germline V gene, CDR1 is LNHDA and CDR2 is SQIVND (reference sequence). The CDR3 spans 13 residues. CDR3 in amino acids: CAGRQGPNYGYTF. CDR3 DNA sequence: TGTGCCGGAAGACAGGGGCCTAACTATGGCTACACCTTC.

The chain links TRBV13 to TRBJ2-3; the D is unclear. Germline CDR1 is PRHDT and CDR2 is FYEKMQ (reference sequence). CDR3 length equals 14 residues. Trimming pared 7 bases from V and 3 bases from J, leaving 14 bases between. CDR3 DNA: TGTGCCAGCACCACTCCTATTAGTACAGATACGCAGTATTTT. Its protein product is CASTTPISTDTQYF.

The chain employs TRBV29-1 and TRBJ1-2, with D possibly matching TRBD1 (6 bases). The CDR3 extends over 13 amino acids. From germline, CDR1 is SQVTM and CDR2 ANQGSEA. With 3 bases removed from V and 8 bases from J, the gap between germline ends came to 16 bases. Here the CDR3 DNA reads TGCAGCGTTGACGGCAGCTCTAGGGGGGGCTACACCTTC. This codes for CSVDGSSRGGYTF.

The rearrangement links TRBV6-5 to TRBJ2-7; 10 nucleotides match TRBD2. Germline V lookup: CDR1 MNHEY, CDR2 SVGAGI. This CDR3 spans 14 amino acids. With 7 bases clipped from V and 0 bases from J, the junction kept 3 bases outside the gene matches. The chain's CDR3 is CASKGLARSYEQYF. CDR3 nucleotide sequence: TGTGCCAGCAAGGGACTAGCGCGCTCCTACGAGCAGTACTTC.

This chain connects TRBV7-9 to TRBJ2-2, with 10 bases matching TRBD2. Looked up from germline, CDR1 is SEHNR and CDR2 is FQNEAQ (reference sequence). Trimming removed 3 bases from V and 7 bases from J; junction bases left unmatched: 5. The CDR3 has 15 residues. The CDR3 protein is CASSFLAGGVGELFF. The DNA for the CDR3 is TGTGCCAGCAGCTTCTTAGCGGGAGGCGTCGGGGAGCTGTTTTTT.

The J gene is TRBJ2-5, the V gene TRBV11-2, with 11 bases fitting TRBD2. This CDR3 has 18 amino acids. Looked up from germline, CDR1 is SGHAT and CDR2 is FQNNGV. V lost 1 base and J lost 4; bases outside the gene matches: 11. For the CDR3, the DNA is TGTGCCAGCAGCTTAGCCCCCCTAACTAGCGGGAGTGGAGAGACCCAGTACTTC. It encodes CASSLAPLTSGSGETQYF.

The chain is built from TRBV19 and TRBJ1-1; 9 bases are a match to TRBD1. V dropped 9 bases and J dropped 6; count of bases not matched to a gene: 11. The CDR3 contains 14 residues. CDR1 and CDR2 from the germline V gene are LNHDA and SQIVND (reference sequence). The CDR3 is CASGGTGGVAEAFF. In DNA form, the CDR3 reads TGTGCCAGCGGAGGCACAGGGGGCGTAGCTGAAGCTTTCTTT.

This chain joins TRBV10-3 and TRBJ2-7, with 14 bases fitting TRBD2. Germline V gives CDR1 ENHRY, CDR2 SYGVKD. The junction had 0 bases not matched to a gene; V was cut back by 2 bases and J by 0 bases. The CDR3 sequence is 16 residues long. The CDR3 loop reads CAISEGLAGGSYEQYF. In DNA, the CDR3 is TGTGCCATCAGTGAGGGACTAGCGGGAGGCTCCTACGAGCAGTACTTC.

The chain joins TRBV4-2 to TRBJ2-5, with TRBD2 identical over 11 bases. The CDR3 is made up of 19 amino acids. Unmatched junction bases numbered 14, after V lost 0 bases and J lost 5 bases. Germline V gene data show CDR1 as LGHNA and CDR2 as YNFKEQ. DNA for the CDR3: TGTGCCAGCAGCCAAGATCGGGGGCTAGCGGGGGGAGGAGGGGAGACCCAGTACTTC. The encoded protein is CASSQDRGLAGGGGETQYF.